Shown below are 8 T cell receptor beta chains from a single sample sequenced in a study of T cell repertoires in cytomegalovirus infection (dated by TCRdb to about 2019). These receptors are not linked to any known antigen. Sequencing used an Illumina HiSeq 1500. Using fastp at Q25 and MiXCR, TCRdb reprocessed the public reads and kept productive beta chains. When rows share a CDR3 protein, they turn into one entry using the most common DNA and genes. In all, the sample holds about 55,000 distinct CDR3 sequences, and around a fifth of those were seen once. Of the sample, under 75% falls within the top ten clones. The treatment or condition label, as the study defines it: in vitro stimulation with specific CMV peptide epitopes to enrich CMV-specific T cells. Sequenced here: CD8+ T cells from cultured PBMCs, sampled from culture after CMV antigen stimulation. The receptor set was obtained from a human donor in good health (CMV status not recorded). Some clones in this sample may be carry-over from other donors' samples.

The V call is TRBV12-3 or TRBV12-4, the J call TRBJ2-3, with D perhaps matching TRBD1 (5 bases). V lost 4 bases and J lost 2, with 10 bases in between. This CDR3 comprises 14 residues. CDR3 residues: CASSWFRATDTQYF. In DNA, the CDR3 is TGTGCCAGCAGTTGGTTCAGGGCCACAGATACGCAGTATTTT.

This clonotype appeared a few times. This chain joins TRBV28 and TRBJ1-5, with 9 bases lining up with TRBD1. Germline V lookup: CDR1 MDHEN, CDR2 SYDVKM. The CDR3 is 13 amino acids. V gave up 2 bases and J gave up 12 bases; unmatched junction bases: 5. The CDR3 region has the DNA TGTGCCAGCAGTTTAAACAACAGGGGGCACCAGCATTTT. Translation: CASSLNNRGHQHF.

In its sample, this clonotype was seen a few times. The genes are TRBV11-3 and TRBJ2-1; no definite D call. V was pared by 1 base and J by 7 bases, with 8 bases between. The CDR3 has 13 residues. The V gene's germline CDR1 is SGHNT and CDR2 YENEEA. The CDR3 loop is CASSLAIGNEQFF. Here the CDR3 DNA reads TGTGCCAGCAGCTTAGCGATAGGGAATGAGCAGTTCTTC. The full variable domain, completed using reference TRBV11-3 and TRBJ2-1, is EAGVVQSPRYKIIEKKQPVAFWCNPISGHNTLYWYLQNLGQGPELLIRYENEEAVDDSQLPKDRFSAERLKGVDSTLKIQPAELGDSAVYLCASSLAIGNEQFFGPGTRLTVL.

This clonotype was seen more than once but under ten times. The CDR3 DNA reads TGTGCCAGCAGCTTAGTAAGGACTGTTAGGCTGAATACGCAGTATTTT. It specifies CASSLVRTVRLNTQYF. The gene calls are TRBV11-2 and TRBJ2-3; D is perhaps TRBD2 (5 bases). The length of the CDR3 is 16 residues. Deletions cut 1 base from V and 7 bases from J, with 18 bases between. Germline CDR1 reads SGHAT; CDR2 reads FQNNGV.

The chain is built from TRBV11-2 and TRBJ2-7; D gene uncertain. This CDR3 contains 13 residues. Trimming cost V 1 base and J 7 bases, with 11 bases left between them. From germline, CDR1 is SGHAT and CDR2 FQNNGV. This chain's CDR3 is CASSLGSLREQYF. CDR3 DNA sequence: TGTGCCAGCAGCTTAGGCAGCCTAAGAGAGCAGTACTTC.

This clonotype was counted once. This chain uses TRBV5-6 with TRBJ2-2; 9 nucleotides match TRBD1. V gave up 3 bases and J gave up 7 bases; unmatched junction bases: 10. Germline lookup yields CDR1 SGHDT and CDR2 YYEEEE. The CDR3 has 16 amino acids. The CDR3 DNA follows: TGTGCCAGCAGCTCGGGACAGGGAATCGACGTCGGGGAGCTGTTTTTT. It translates to CASSSGQGIDVGELFF.

The chain links TRBV7-3 to TRBJ2-3; the match to TRBD2 covers 13 bases. This CDR3 comprises 16 residues. Germline V gene lookup returns CDR1 SGHTA and CDR2 FQGTGA. With 4 bases clipped from V and 5 bases from J, the junction kept 6 bases outside the gene matches. The CDR3, as DNA: TGTGCCAGCAGCTACGGGACTAGCGGGGCTGGAGATACGCAGTATTTT. Amino acids: CASSYGTSGAGDTQYF.

This clonotype is termed medium-sized. This chain connects TRBV7-8 to TRBJ2-7; perhaps TRBD1 as D (6 bases). In germline, CDR1 is SGHVS, CDR2 FQNEAQ. Trimming took 7 bases from V and 2 from J, leaving 18 bases between them. This CDR3 is 15 amino acids long. This CDR3 reads CASNYGTGRAYEQYF. Written as DNA, the CDR3 is TGTGCCAGCAACTATGGTACAGGGAGAGCCTACGAGCAGTACTTC.